These T cell receptor beta chains were read from a single sample in a study of T cells in Graves' hyperthyroidism and ophthalmopathy. TCRdb itself ran the multiplex PCR reads through MiXCR, one entry per CDR3 protein. The data hold 250,000 to 300,000 distinct CDR3 sequences, with approximately 13% observed a single time. Material: blood. These receptors came from a woman aged 40 to 49 with Graves' hyperthyroidism. Each CDR3 is given with its conserved first and last residue. A D gene is named only where the DNA matches it firmly. Only part of the rows carry a size: once, few, many, or a class if the clone is expanded.

v_gene	j_gene	abundance	d_gene	CDR3nt	CDR3aa
TRBV3-1	TRBJ2-3	many	-	TGTGCCAGCAGCCAAGTTGGGATGGATACGCAGTATTTT	CASSQVGMDTQYF
TRBV6-1	TRBJ2-5	many	-	TGTGCCAGCATGACGACGGAGCTGGGCCAAGAGACCCAGTACTTC	CASMTTELGQETQYF
TRBV5-5	TRBJ1-1	many	-	TGTGCCAGCAGCTTGCAGCCGCAGAACACTGAAGCTTTCTTT	CASSLQPQNTEAFF
TRBV30	TRBJ1-2	many	TRBD1	TGTGCCTGGAGTGTACCCAGGACAGGTGGCTACACCTTC	CAWSVPRTGGYTF
TRBV28	TRBJ1-5	many	-	TGTGCCGGCAGTTTGTCGGTCAATCAGCCCCAGCATTTT	CAGSLSVNQPQHF
TRBV7-9	TRBJ2-7	many	-	TGTGCCAGCAGCTTCTATAGGCTGGGGAGCTACGAGCAGTACTTC	CASSFYRLGSYEQYF
TRBV11-2	TRBJ1-1	many	-	TGTGCCAGCAGCCCAGGGACATCGAGAGGTGACACTGAAGCTTTCTTT	CASSPGTSRGDTEAFF
TRBV19	TRBJ1-2	-	-	TGTGCCAGTAGTATAGCGGGGGCTAACTATGGCTACACCTTC	CASSIAGANYGYTF
TRBV20-1	TRBJ2-1	few	TRBD1	TGCAGTGCTGGCGAGACAGGGTCCTACAATGAGCAGTTCTTC	CSAGETGSYNEQFF
TRBV9	TRBJ2-3	-	TRBD2	TGTGCCAGCAGCGTAGTGGGACTAGCGGCTACAGATACGCAGTATTTT	CASSVVGLAATDTQYF
TRBV7-2	TRBJ2-1	many	-	TGTGCCAGCAGCTTGGGGACCTGGTACAATGAGCAGTTCTTC	CASSLGTWYNEQFF
TRBV28	TRBJ1-5	many	-	TGTGCCAGCAGTTTAGGATCTCTACAGCCCCAGCATTTT	CASSLGSLQPQHF
TRBV28	TRBJ2-5	many	-	TGTGCCAGCAGTCTTAAGGGAGTCCTTGAAGAGACCCAGTACTTC	CASSLKGVLEETQYF
TRBV5-1	TRBJ2-3	-	-	TGCGCCAGCAGCTTGAGCGGTCTGCCAAGCGGCGATACGCAGTATTTT	CASSLSGLPSGDTQYF
TRBV4-1	TRBJ2-5	few	TRBD2	TGCGCCAGCAGCCGAAGCGGGAGGGAGGGGGAGACCCAGTACTTC	CASSRSGREGETQYF
TRBV7-9	TRBJ2-1	-	TRBD2	TGTGCCAGCAGCCTGACCGAGGGGGTACGGCGGGAGGACAATGAGCAGTTCTTC	CASSLTEGVRREDNEQFF
TRBV12-3/TRBV12-4	TRBJ1-2	many	-	TGTGCCAGCAGTTTCCAGGTTGGTTCAGGCTACACCTTC	CASSFQVGSGYTF
TRBV11-2	TRBJ2-7	many	TRBD2	TGTGCCAGCAGCTCTGCCGGCGGGGGCGAGCAGTACTTC	CASSSAGGGEQYF
TRBV5-1	TRBJ2-7	-	TRBD2	TGCGCCAGCAGCTTGGTTGCTAGCGGGAGTGGGGAGCAGTACTTC	CASSLVASGSGEQYF
TRBV18	TRBJ1-4	many	-	TGTGCCAGCTCACGACAGAATAATGAAAAACTGTTTTTT	CASSRQNNEKLFF
TRBV2	TRBJ1-1	many	-	TGTGCCAGCGGACTACTACCCAGTTCGGACACTGAAGCTTTCTTT	CASGLLPSSDTEAFF
TRBV3-1	TRBJ1-2	many	-	TGTGCCAGCAGCCAAGTTGGGCTTCCCTATGGCTACACCTTC	CASSQVGLPYGYTF
TRBV3-1	TRBJ1-1	many	-	TGTGCCAGCAGCCAAACGGGAGGACGTAGTGAAGCTTTCTTT	CASSQTGGRSEAFF
TRBV29-1	TRBJ2-1	many	-	TGCAGCGTTGAAAGGGTTGGGACCTACAATGAGCAGTTCTTC	CSVERVGTYNEQFF
TRBV6-2/TRBV6-3	TRBJ2-5	-	TRBD2	TGTGCCAGCAGCCGGGGACTAGCGGGAGGAAAAGAGACCCAGTACTTC	CASSRGLAGGKETQYF
TRBV11-2	TRBJ2-5	many	TRBD2	TGTGCCAGCAGCTTAGGGACTAGCCCCAGAGGGGAGACCCAGTACTTC	CASSLGTSPRGETQYF
TRBV2	TRBJ2-5	few	TRBD1	TGTGCCAGGACAGGGGGGACCCAGTACTTC	CARTGGTQYF
TRBV6-2/TRBV6-3	TRBJ1-4	many	-	TGTGCCAGCAGTTACCCGGGTGGCGGTGAAAAACTGTTTTTT	CASSYPGGGEKLFF
TRBV20-1	TRBJ1-1	many	-	TGCAGTCCTCGGCACGTTGCGAACACTGAAGCTTTCTTT	CSPRHVANTEAFF
TRBV20-1	TRBJ2-7	few	-	TGCAGTGCTAATGGTGTGGGGCCAGACGAGCAGTACTTC	CSANGVGPDEQYF
TRBV18	TRBJ2-1	-	TRBD2	TGTGCCAGCTCACCGGGACTAGCGGGAGTGAGCAATGAGCAGTTCTTC	CASSPGLAGVSNEQFF
TRBV20-1	TRBJ2-4	many	-	TGCAGTGCTAGGAGTCTGGGTATTCAGTACTTC	CSARSLGIQYF
TRBV7-2	TRBJ2-2	many	-	TGTGCCAGCAGCTCGTTCCAGGGCCCCGGGGAGCTGTTTTTT	CASSSFQGPGELFF
TRBV7-9	TRBJ2-7	many	-	TGTGCCAGCGGCAGGGGTATTTACGAGCAGTACTTC	CASGRGIYEQYF
TRBV6-1	TRBJ2-3	few	TRBD1	TGTGCCAGCATTTTACAGGGGGCGTGGGGCACAGATACGCAGTATTTT	CASILQGAWGTDTQYF
TRBV29-1	TRBJ1-1	many	-	TGCAGCGTGGGGGGAGGGAGCATCACTGAAGCTTTCTTT	CSVGGGSITEAFF
TRBV27	TRBJ1-4	-	TRBD1	TGTGCCAGCAGTTCACATGGGACAGGGTACGGGAAACTGTTTTTT	CASSSHGTGYGKLFF